The next 3 T cell receptor beta chains were all read from a single sample in a study of T cell changes during pregnancy in multiple sclerosis (dated by TCRdb to between 2018 and 2021). Receptors were amplified or captured by the immunoSEQ multiplex PCR assay. The immuneACCESS repertoire file appears here via TCRdb, limited to in-frame rearrangements. These files lack a portion of the clones; in checked studies, under half of the deficit traces to unresolved V genes, and the cause of the others is not known. The sample yields roughly 100,000 clones; about 90% were counted once. The ten largest clones capture about 1.6% of the sample. Sequencing was performed on peripheral blood, taken before pregnancy. These receptors were collected from a female donor with multiple sclerosis, enrolled in a pregnancy study.

The count of this clone is one. The V call is TRBV11-3, the J call TRBJ2-5, with a tentative D call TRBD2 (6 bases). Germline CDR1 reads SGHNT; CDR2 reads YENEEA. The CDR3 runs to 12 residues. Trimming cost V 6 bases and J 4 bases, with 9 bases left between them. CDR3 nucleotides: TGTGCCAGCAGTATGGGGGGAGAGACCCAGTACTTC. Its protein is CASSMGGETQYF. Combining the CDR3 with reference TRBV11-3 and TRBJ2-5 gives the whole variable domain EAGVVQSPRYKIIEKKQPVAFWCNPISGHNTLYWYLQNLGQGPELLIRYENEEAVDDSQLPKDRFSAERLKGVDSTLKIQPAELGDSAVYLCASSMGGETQYFGPGTRLLVL.

V gene TRBV14 combines with J gene TRBJ2-7, with TRBD1 matching 9 bases. Germline CDR1 SGHDN, CDR2 FVKESK. This CDR3 comprises 17 residues. The ends lost 1 base at V and 3 bases at J; junction bases unmatched: 10. In DNA, the CDR3 is TGTGCCAGCAGCCAAGGGGACAGGGTGTTTTCTATCTACGAGCAGTACTTC. Protein: CASSQGDRVFSIYEQYF.

The CDR3 loop reads CASSPGQVRATEAFF. CDR3 DNA sequence: TGCGCCAGCAGCCCAGGCCAGGTGAGGGCCACTGAAGCTTTCTTT. This sequence joins TRBV4-1 and TRBJ1-1; no clear D. Germline V gives CDR1 MGHRA, CDR2 YSYEKL. CDR3 length: 15 residues. V lost 4 bases to trimming and J lost 4 bases, with 16 bases between them.